These T cell receptor beta chains were read from a single sample in a study of cytomegalovirus exposure and HLA in healthy donors. Assay used: immunoSEQ multiplex PCR; TCRdb lists only in-frame clones, some missing. The sample has under 150,000 clones, roughly three quarters seen once. Material: PBMCs. These receptor sequences come from an older woman in good health and CMV-seronegative. CDR3s include the opening cysteine and the closing phenylalanine or tryptophan. Each record gives: clone size, J gene, V gene, D gene, CDR3 DNA, CDR3 protein. A D gene is named only where the DNA matches it firmly. Only part of the rows carry a size: once, few, many, or a class if the clone is expanded.

NA,TRBJ1-3,TRBV25-1,NA,TGTGCCAGCAGTGAATTGACAGCGGGAAGAAACACCATATATTTT,CASSELTAGRNTIYF
NA,TRBJ2-1,TRBV28,TRBD1,TGTGCCAGCAGGGGGACAGGGACCTACAATGAGCAGTTCTTC,CASRGTGTYNEQFF
once,TRBJ2-1,TRBV7-6,NA,TGTGCCAGCAGCTCACCACTCCGCATCGCCTACAATGAGCAGTTCTTC,CASSSPLRIAYNEQFF
NA,TRBJ2-3,TRBV29-1,NA,TGCAGCGTTGAATATGCGGGAAAGGCAGATACGCAGTATTTT,CSVEYAGKADTQYF
once,TRBJ1-2,TRBV6-5,NA,TGTGCCAGCAGTTACGGGGGGGGCCGTGGCTACACCTTC,CASSYGGGRGYTF
NA,TRBJ2-7,TRBV7-3,TRBD2,TGTGCCAGCAGCTTCACCGGGACTAGCGAGCAGTACTTC,CASSFTGTSEQYF
NA,TRBJ2-1,TRBV5-4,TRBD2,TGTGCCAGCAGCACTGGACTAGCGGGTCCCCAGCAGTTCTTC,CASSTGLAGPQQFF
NA,TRBJ1-1,TRBV29-1,NA,TGCAGCGTTGAAGACAGGGCTACGAACACTGAAGCTTTCTTT,CSVEDRATNTEAFF
NA,TRBJ1-6,TRBV12-5,TRBD1,TGTGCTAGTGGTCAAAAGGACAGGAGCTCCTATAATTCACCCCTCCACTTT,CASGQKDRSSYNSPLHF
NA,TRBJ1-1,TRBV30,TRBD1,TGTGCCTGGAGTCCCTCCCCCGCGAGTGACAGGGCCTGGGACACTGAAGCTTTCTTT,CAWSPSPASDRAWDTEAFF
NA,TRBJ1-5,TRBV6-4,TRBD1,TGTGCCAGCGCTGACAGGGCCGGTCAGCCCCAGCATTTT,CASADRAGQPQHF
NA,TRBJ2-1,TRBV9,NA,TGTGCCAGCAGCGTAGATGGCCCTAATGAGCAGTTCTTC,CASSVDGPNEQFF
few,TRBJ2-7,TRBV11-2,TRBD2,TGTGCCAGCAGCCGGCTCGGGGGGACTAGCGGGACCTACGAGCAGTACTTC,CASSRLGGTSGTYEQYF
NA,TRBJ2-7,TRBV6-6,TRBD1,TGTGCCGGCAGTCCACTCCAGGGGGCCTACGAGCAGTACTTC,CAGSPLQGAYEQYF
once,TRBJ2-2,TRBV7-7,TRBD1,TGTGCCAGCAGCTGGGGGACAGGCCCGAACACCGGGGAGCTGTTTTTT,CASSWGTGPNTGELFF
NA,TRBJ1-6,TRBV15,NA,TGTGCCACCAGCAGAGGACAGGTTTCACCCCTCCACTTT,CATSRGQVSPLHF
NA,TRBJ2-7,TRBV6-1,TRBD1,TGTGCCAGCAGCAAACAGGGGAGCACCTACGAGCAGTACTTC,CASSKQGSTYEQYF
once,TRBJ2-1,TRBV19,NA,TGTGCCAGTCGTGTCGGAGAGCTAGGAGGATACAATGAGCAGTTCTTC,CASRVGELGGYNEQFF
NA,TRBJ1-1,TRBV11-2,TRBD1,TGTGCCAGCAGCTCCACTACAGGGGGCACTGAAGCTTTCTTT,CASSSTTGGTEAFF
few,TRBJ1-2,TRBV28,NA,TGTGCCAGCAGTTCCCCGATCGGGGATGGCTATGGCTACACCTTC,CASSSPIGDGYGYTF
NA,TRBJ1-1,TRBV11-2,TRBD1,TGTGCCAGCAGCCTGGACAGGGCTTCTGAAGCTTTCTTT,CASSLDRASEAFF
NA,TRBJ2-7,TRBV27,NA,TGTGCCAGCAGTACGACACTTAGACGCTACGAGCAGTACTTC,CASSTTLRRYEQYF
NA,TRBJ1-3,TRBV10-1,NA,TGCGCCAGCAGTGAGAGCGGGCCCGGAAACACCATATATTTT,CASSESGPGNTIYF
NA,TRBJ2-5,TRBV28,NA,TGTGCCAGCCTCGACAGGCTCCAAGAGACCCAGTACTTC,CASLDRLQETQYF
NA,TRBJ1-5,TRBV19,NA,TGTGCCAGTAGCTACAGGGCCAGCAGCAATCAGCCCCAGCATTTT,CASSYRASSNQPQHF
once,TRBJ2-1,TRBV5-1,NA,TGCGCCAGCAGCCAGGGTCCCCCTTCAAACAATGAGCAGTTCTTC,CASSQGPPSNNEQFF
few,TRBJ2-1,TRBV5-1,TRBD2,TGCGCCAGCAGCTTGGCCGGGACTAGCGGGAGCAGGGAGCAGTTCTTC,CASSLAGTSGSREQFF
NA,TRBJ2-5,TRBV9,TRBD2,TGTGCCAGCAGCGGACTACTAGCGGGGGGGCGAGAGACCCAGTACTTC,CASSGLLAGGRETQYF
NA,TRBJ1-3,TRBV28,NA,TGTGCCAGCAGACCTCGGATGCCAAGTGGAGGTGACTCTGGAAACACCATATATTTT,CASRPRMPSGGDSGNTIYF
NA,TRBJ2-1,TRBV7-3,TRBD2,TGTGCCAGCAGCTTAATGGCGGGAGGGCCCTACAATGAGCAGTTCTTC,CASSLMAGGPYNEQFF
NA,TRBJ1-4,TRBV28,NA,TGTGCCAGCAGGCCCGACACTCCGGGAGATGAAAAACTGTTTTTT,CASRPDTPGDEKLFF
NA,TRBJ2-5,TRBV5-6,NA,TGTGCCAGCAGCTTCGGTCAAGAGACCCAGTACTTC,CASSFGQETQYF
few,TRBJ2-7,TRBV7-9,NA,TGTGCCAGCAGCTTAGACGCCGCGGGGAACGGGTACTTC,CASSLDAAGNGYF
NA,TRBJ2-5,TRBV2,TRBD1,TGTGCCAGCAGCCCCTCCGGGACAGCTGGCCAAGAGACCCAGTACTTC,CASSPSGTAGQETQYF
once,TRBJ1-1,TRBV18,TRBD1,TGTGCCAGCTCACCACGACAGGGGGCTGACACTGAAGCTTTCTTT,CASSPRQGADTEAFF
NA,TRBJ2-7,TRBV6-1,TRBD1,TGTGCCAGCAGTGAGACAGGGGGCTCTGTTTTTTCCTACGAGCAGTACTTC,CASSETGGSVFSYEQYF
NA,TRBJ2-5,TRBV18,TRBD2,TGTGCCAGCTCACCATCGATGGCTAGCGGGAGTTCCGGGACCCAGTACTTC,CASSPSMASGSSGTQYF
NA,TRBJ2-2,TRBV7-3,NA,TGTGCCAGCAGCCCTGACACCGGGGAGCTGTTTTTT,CASSPDTGELFF
NA,TRBJ2-5,TRBV28,NA,TGTGCCAGCAGTTTACGCCGGCCAGGGCTCTGGGAGACCCAGTACTTC,CASSLRRPGLWETQYF
few,TRBJ2-2,TRBV10-1,TRBD1,TGCGCCAGCAGTCGAGGGGGCGCGGGCACCGGGGAGCTGTTTTTT,CASSRGGAGTGELFF